Described below is a single T cell receptor beta chain sequence and its context. What this receptor recognizes is not known. No base-level quality is on record; no much larger clone is a single base apart. The data stem from a study of blood T cells in healthy people across ages (dated by TCRdb to 2015 to 2017). Describing the broader study: In model experiments, template switching captured roughly one uniquely barcoded TCR beta cDNA molecule for every two T cells. The study measured age-related changes in TCR beta repertoire diversity using deep sequencing normalized with unique cDNA molecular identifiers. The donors were split into four age groups: young (average about 15 years), middle-aged (around 37), aged (more than 60) and long-lived (82). To avoid experimental bias, donors of different ages were randomly spread across the sequencing lanes. The study analyzed two additional independent replicas of 1 million unique cDNA reads from the same blood draw for two donors, one aged 18 to 30 and one aged 80 or older. The research as a whole found: As age increased, observed TCR beta diversity per million T cells dropped in a roughly linear way, and a significant reduction was already evident by age 40. Compared with the aged group, the long-lived group had more naive CD4+ T cells, fewer expanded clones and increased TCR diversity, suggesting age selection. Estimates of total diversity from one million sequenced T cells were regarded as lower bounds and underestimates. A strong correlation was found between observed TCR beta diversity and the percentage of naive T cells measured by flow cytometry. Conclusive comparison of naive and antigen-experienced compartments was prevented by the profiling of bulk unsorted PBMCs. Donor CMV infection status was unknown, potentially confounding age-related changes in expanded clonotypes.

The donors were 40 or so Caucasian individuals from Russia, aged roughly 6 to 100 years, who were systemically healthy. Around 10 milliliters of peripheral blood were collected from each donor into EDTA-treated Vacutainer tubes. Ficoll-Paque density-gradient centrifugation was used to isolate PBMCs, with at least 7 million obtained per sample. Trizol reagent was used to extract total RNA from the PBMCs, yielding at least 5 micrograms per sample. The percentages of naive CD45RAhigh/CD27high T cells were determined by flow cytometry on a PBMC aliquot from every donor. The library was prepared using 5' RACE. Sequencing instrument: Illumina HiSeq 2500. A second PCR of about 6 to 11 cycles was run with a J-beta primer mix and a sample-barcoded 5' primer. A unique molecular identifier was introduced onto each TCR beta cDNA molecule by a template-switch 5' adaptor carrying 12 random nucleotides. Each sample yielded at least 3 million CDR3-containing paired-end reads. All of the RNA was converted into first-strand cDNA using the Mint cDNA synthesis kit, with a TRBC-specific oligonucleotide serving as the primer. All cDNA was treated with uracil-DNA glycosylase and then went through a first 18-cycle PCR with the universal primers M1SS and BC2_uni_R. On the study's bioinformatics: Each sample was normalized by randomly selecting 1 million high-quality reads, each carrying a distinct molecular identifier. Instead of being binned into consensus sequences, reads with shared molecular identifiers were discarded. CDR3 identification, clonotype clustering and error correction used MiTCR with a Q25 quality threshold and the strictest error-elimination algorithm. A nonparametric unseen species model with Euler transformation was used to estimate lower-bound total TCR beta diversity. TCRdb itself trimmed the public reads at Q25 with fastp, ran MiXCR and retained productive beta chains. For every CDR3 protein sequence, its rows merge into one entry that carries the most common genes and DNA. The V and J calls, along with clone size, are taken from TCRdb and not from the paper's own processing. A total of about 1,000,000 distinct CDR3 sequences appear in this sample, around 43% of them only once. The ten largest clones add up to 15% to 20% of the sample.

The sample taken for sequencing was blood. The clonotype comes from a woman aged 60 to 75 in good health.

The CDR3 protein sequence reads: CSAARDGTEAFF. The DNA sequence is as follows: TGCAGTGCTGCTCGGGACGGTACTGAAGCTTTCTTT. The chain was built from TRBV20-1 and TRBJ1-1; matching of 5 bases hints at TRBD1 as the D gene. Deletion took 5 bases off V and 5 bases off J, with a span of 12 bases between the germline ends. Reading the germline V gene (reference sequence) gives CDR1 DFQATT and CDR2 SNEGSKA. The CDR3 runs 12 residues from the cysteine to the phenylalanine. The retained sequence is limited to the CDR3, 36 bases, with the frame set at the first base.